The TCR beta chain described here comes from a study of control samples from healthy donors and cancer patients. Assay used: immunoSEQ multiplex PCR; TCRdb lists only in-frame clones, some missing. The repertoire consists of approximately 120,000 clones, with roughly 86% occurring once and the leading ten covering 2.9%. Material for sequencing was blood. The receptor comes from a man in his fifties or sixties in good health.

The CDR3 coding sequence is TGTGCCAGCAGCTTTGGTTCAGGGTTGGAGGAAAAACTGTTTTTT. Its protein is CASSFGSGLEEKLFF. The chain recombines TRBV11-2 with TRBJ1-4, with D perhaps matching TRBD1 (5 bases). Germline CDR1 reads SGHAT; CDR2 reads FQNNGV. V was pared by 3 bases and J by 8 bases, with 16 bases between. The CDR3 is 15 residues long. Full variable domain (remainder filled in from reference TRBV11-2 and TRBJ1-4): EAGVAQSPRYKIIEKRQSVAFWCNPISGHATLYWYQQILGQGPKLLIQFQNNGVVDDSQLPKDRFSAERLKGVDSTLKIQPAKLEDSAVYLCASSFGSGLEEKLFFGSGTQLSVL.